Each of the 25 T cell receptor beta chains below was sequenced from the same sample in a study of T-cell memory formation after mild COVID-19. TCRdb reprocessed the 5' RACE reads via MiXCR and lists one record per CDR3 protein. In the table there are 30,000 to 45,000 distinct CDR3 sequences, more than 9.5% of which are singletons. Material: PBMCs or a T cell subset sorted from them (not recorded which). These receptors were collected from a man aged 18 to 29 who had mild COVID-19 (a few samples of this study predate the infection). Cell type and time point are not known.

This clonotype was observed at least ten times. This chain joins TRBV4-1 and TRBJ2-7, with D unclear. CDR3 size: 13 residues. Trimming removed 1 base at V and 6 bases at J, with 10 bases between. The germline CDR1 and CDR2 sequences are MGHRA and YSYEKL. The CDR3 DNA sequence: TGCGCCAGCAGCCAAGTTATACATGGCGAGCAGTACGTC. As protein: CASSQVIHGEQYV.

The V gene is TRBV29-1, the J gene TRBJ2-1; 13 positions agree with TRBD2. The CDR3 is 13 residues long. Germline CDR1 SQVTM, CDR2 ANQGSEA. V shed 7 bases and J 6 bases; nucleotides not matched to a gene: 3. CDR3 region: CSAGTSGVNEQFF. The CDR3 nucleotides read TGCAGCGCCGGGACTAGCGGGGTCAATGAGCAGTTCTTC.

This clonotype has only a few counts. The rearrangement links TRBV5-1 to TRBJ1-2; 9 bases match TRBD1. The CDR3 runs 14 residues. V dropped 0 bases and J dropped 13; count of bases not matched to a gene: 10. CDR1 SGHRS and CDR2 YFSETQ come from the germline V gene. CDR3 protein: CASSLAAGTGYATF. CDR3 sequence (DNA): TGCGCCAGCAGCTTGGCCGCCGGGACAGGGTATGCCACCTTC. Variable domain in full (rest from reference TRBV5-1 and TRBJ1-2): KAGVTQTPRYLIKTRGQQVTLSCSPISGHRSVSWYQQTPGQGLQFLFEYFSETQRNKGNFPGRFSGRQFSNSRSEMNVSTLELGDSALYLCASSLAAGTGYATFGSGTRLTVV.

This clonotype appeared many times. V and J are TRBV5-1 and TRBJ2-3; TRBD1 aligns across 12 bases. From germline, CDR1 is SGHRS and CDR2 YFSETQ. This CDR3 spans 15 amino acids. The V segment lost 3 bases and the J segment 4 bases; nucleotides outside the gene matches: 3. CDR3 bases: TGCGCCAGCAGCTCCGGGACAGGGGGCTCAGATACGCAGTATTTT. Amino acids: CASSSGTGGSDTQYF.

Only one count was recorded for this clonotype. V usage is TRBV7-9 and J usage is TRBJ1-2; the D gene is possibly TRBD1 (5 bases). Trimming stripped 3 bases from V and 7 bases from J, with 9 bases between. CDR3 length equals 12 residues. Germline V CDR1 and CDR2: SEHNR, FQNEAQ (reference sequence). Here the CDR3 DNA reads TGTGCCAGCAGCTTTAGCGGGGGTGGCTACACCTTC. Translation: CASSFSGGGYTF.

This clonotype turned up a few times. A read error may produce the germline difference seen at one junction end. The chain joins TRBV28 to TRBJ1-2; D remains ambiguous. Germline CDR1 is MDHEN and CDR2 is SYDVKM. The CDR3 is made up of 13 amino acids. The CDR3 sequence: CTSSFGPSYGYTF. CDR3 coding DNA: TGTACCAGCAGTTTCGGACCTTCCTATGGCTACACCTTC.

This rearrangement joins TRBV11-2 to TRBJ2-6; D gene ambiguous. In germline, CDR1 is SGHAT, CDR2 FQNNGV. The V end was cut by 3 bases, the J end by 2 bases, with 14 bases between. The CDR3 is 17 residues long. The CDR3 DNA sequence: TGTGCCAGCAGCTTGGTCTTTTGGGGAACTGGGGCCAACGTCCTGACTTTC. Translated: CASSLVFWGTGANVLTF.

This clonotype is deemed medium-sized (0.01 to 0.1%). The chain is built from TRBV3-1 and TRBJ2-1; D might be TRBD1 or TRBD2, each matching 5 bases. This CDR3 is 15 amino acids long. Per germline, CDR1 LGHDT and CDR2 YNNKEL (reference sequence). V dropped 4 bases and J dropped 9 bases, with 19 bases sitting between them. CDR3 sequence: CASSLRDASGSEQFF. CDR3 nucleotide sequence: TGTGCCAGCAGCCTACGGGACGCCAGCGGTTCTGAGCAGTTCTTC.

At least ten counts were recorded for this clonotype. The CDR3 region has the DNA TGTGCCATCAGTGAGGTGGGAACTGAAGCTTTCTTT. As protein: CAISEVGTEAFF. The chain joins TRBV10-3 to TRBJ1-1, with no clear D. Germline V gives CDR1 ENHRY, CDR2 SYGVKD. The CDR3 sequence is 12 residues long. V was clipped by 2 bases and J by 5 bases, with 6 bases between them.

This rearrangement joins TRBV30 to TRBJ2-7; D might be TRBD1 (5 bases). Trimming took off 3 bases at V and 2 bases at J, with 11 bases between the two ends. Germline V lookup: CDR1 GTSNPN, CDR2 SVGIG (reference sequence). CDR3 length equals 13 residues. DNA for the CDR3: TGTGCCTGGAGGAAGCAGGGAACCTACGAGCAGTACTTC. Its translation: CAWRKQGTYEQYF.

This clonotype was detected many times. V and J are TRBV27 and TRBJ1-1; D remains unclear. CDR1 and CDR2 (germline): MNHEY, SMNVEV (reference sequence). The CDR3 length is 15 residues. The ends were cut back, 4 bases at V and 0 bases at J, with 12 bases in the middle. The CDR3 here is CASSSPRSMNTEAFF. As DNA, the CDR3 is TGTGCCAGCAGTTCCCCCCGTAGCATGAACACTGAAGCTTTCTTT.

This clonotype was picked up many times. The chain links TRBV7-9 to TRBJ2-1, with D possibly matching TRBD2 (6 bases). Per germline, CDR1 SEHNR and CDR2 FQNEAQ (reference sequence). With 5 bases removed from V and 1 base from J, the gap between germline ends came to 15 bases. There are 16 residues in the CDR3. In DNA form, the CDR3 reads TGTGCCAGCAGCCCTGATGACGGGAGATCCTACAATGAGCAGTTCTTC. Protein sequence: CASSPDDGRSYNEQFF.

The sample holds many counts of this clonotype. The chain carries TRBV7-9 and TRBJ2-2, with 7 bases that match TRBD1. After removal of 5 bases from V and 4 bases from J, the junction contained 7 bases not matched to a gene. This CDR3 comprises 15 residues. CDR1 is SEHNR, CDR2 FQNEAQ, per germline (reference sequence). The CDR3 DNA is TGTGCCAGCAGCATCCCGGGACAGCCCACCGGGGAGCTGTTTTTT. Amino acid sequence: CASSIPGQPTGELFF.

At least ten counts were recorded for this clonotype. The chain carries TRBV2 and TRBJ1-2; D not certain. The CDR3 consists of 14 residues. CDR1 is SNHLY and CDR2 is FYNNEI in the germline V gene. V shed 6 bases and J shed 4 bases, with 15 bases lying between them. The CDR3 DNA reads as TGTGCCAGCAGCTTATCGGGAGTTCCCTATGGCTACACCTTC. Its protein product is CASSLSGVPYGYTF.

This clonotype was observed many times. The rearrangement uses TRBV20-1 and TRBJ2-7, with 7 bases identical to TRBD1. CDR1 DFQATT and CDR2 SNEGSKA come from the germline V gene (reference sequence). J gave up 2 bases and V 3 bases, and 1 base lay outside the gene matches. The CDR3 is 12 amino acids. The CDR3 loop reads CSARTGTYEQYF. DNA of the CDR3: TGCAGTGCTAGGACAGGGACCTACGAGCAGTACTTC.

This clonotype was counted a few times. The V gene is TRBV7-9, the J gene TRBJ2-1; TRBD2 aligns across 13 bases. V lost 4 bases to trimming and J lost 6 bases; unmatched junction nucleotides: 9. This CDR3 is 17 amino acids long. Germline V CDR1 and CDR2: SEHNR, FQNEAQ (reference sequence). CDR3 sequence reads: CASSSNPRLAGGNEQFF. CDR3 coding DNA: TGTGCCAGCAGCTCCAACCCCAGACTAGCGGGGGGCAATGAGCAGTTCTTC.

This clonotype was recorded at least ten times. This chain uses TRBV6-5 with TRBJ1-3; the D is unclear. Germline CDR1 MNHEY, CDR2 SVGAGI. The length of the CDR3 is 15 residues. With 0 bases removed from V and 1 base from J, the gap between germline ends came to 7 bases. CDR3 residues: CASSYSMASGNTIYF. Written as DNA, the CDR3 is TGTGCCAGCAGTTACTCGATGGCATCTGGAAACACCATATATTTT.

This chain uses TRBV24-1 with TRBJ2-3, with D perhaps assigned TRBD1 or TRBD2 (5 bases each). This CDR3 has 14 residues. Germline-derived CDR1 and CDR2 are KGHDR and SFDVKD. Deletions cut 6 bases from V and 2 bases from J, with 11 bases between. In DNA, the CDR3 is TGTGCCACCAGTCTTCCGGGGCTCACAGATACGCAGTATTTT. Translated, it gives CATSLPGLTDTQYF.

This clonotype was observed many times. The genes are TRBV28 and TRBJ2-5, with 7 nucleotides matching TRBD2. Germline CDR1 reads MDHEN; CDR2 reads SYDVKM. With 7 bases clipped from V and 2 bases from J, the junction kept 4 bases outside the gene matches. The CDR3 runs to 13 residues. CDR3 nucleotide sequence: TGTGCCAGCATCCTGCGGGGGCAAGAGACCCAGTACTTC. Its protein is CASILRGQETQYF.

The chain is built from TRBV20-1 and TRBJ1-1; no clear D gene. The CDR3 spans 14 residues. Germline CDR1 and CDR2: DFQATT and SNEGSKA (reference sequence). The V and J ends lost 6 bases and 3 bases respectively, with 17 bases between them. The CDR3 coding sequence is TGCAGTGCGCCCCCGCGGGTACGAGACACTGAAGCTTTCTTT. Protein sequence: CSAPPRVRDTEAFF.

This clonotype was observed many times. The V gene is TRBV6-5, the J gene TRBJ1-5, with unresolved D. CDR1 and CDR2 (germline): MNHEY, SVGAGI. This CDR3 has 17 residues. Trimming stripped 0 bases from V and 2 bases from J, with 14 bases between. This CDR3 is CASSYSFPPGGNQPQHF. Here the CDR3 DNA reads TGTGCCAGCAGTTACTCGTTCCCCCCTGGGGGCAATCAGCCCCAGCATTTT.

This clonotype was picked up many times. The gene calls are TRBV7-3 and TRBJ1-2; D uncertain. CDR1 is SGHTA, CDR2 FQGTGA, per germline. V was trimmed by 1 base and J by 2 bases, leaving 5 bases between them. CDR3 length: 13 amino acids. In nucleotides, the CDR3 is TGTGCCAGCAGCTTAAACGAGAACTATGGCTACACCTTC. Translation: CASSLNENYGYTF.

Details on this clonotype: A much larger clone is a single base away; this may be a read error. The chain couples TRBV7-3 to TRBJ1-2; D remains unclear. The V gene's germline CDR1 is SGHTA and CDR2 FQGTGA. The length of the CDR3 is 13 residues. Trimming cost V 6 bases and J 4 bases, with 12 bases left between them. In DNA form, the CDR3 reads TGTGCCAGCAGATTAGAGGGTGGCTATGGCTACACCTTC. It specifies CASRLEGGYGYTF.

The CDR3 region is CAWSVPMDLSGEKLFF. CDR3 bases: TGTGCCTGGAGTGTACCCATGGATCTTTCGGGCGAAAAACTGTTTTTT. The chain couples TRBV30 to TRBJ1-4; D unresolved. The germline CDR1 and CDR2 sequences are GTSNPN and SVGIG (reference sequence). Trimming removed 0 bases at V and 8 bases at J, with 19 bases between. This CDR3 spans 16 amino acids. Combining the CDR3 with reference TRBV30 and TRBJ1-4 gives the whole variable domain SQTIHQWPATLVQPVGSPLSLECTVEGTSNPNLYWYRQAAGRGLQLLFYSVGIGQISSEVPQNLSASRPQDRQFILSSKKLLLSDSGFYLCAWSVPMDLSGEKLFFGSGTQLSVL.

In this sample, this clonotype turned up many times. The DNA of the CDR3 is TGTGCCAGCAGCACCCTCTGGCAGGGGGCCATCCCTCAGCAGTACTTC. It encodes CASSTLWQGAIPQQYF. The rearrangement links TRBV11-2 to TRBJ2-7, with TRBD1 matching 8 bases. CDR1 and CDR2 from the germline V gene are SGHAT and FQNNGV. J was trimmed by 8 bases and V by 5 bases; bases with no gene match: 17. The CDR3 sequence is 16 residues long.